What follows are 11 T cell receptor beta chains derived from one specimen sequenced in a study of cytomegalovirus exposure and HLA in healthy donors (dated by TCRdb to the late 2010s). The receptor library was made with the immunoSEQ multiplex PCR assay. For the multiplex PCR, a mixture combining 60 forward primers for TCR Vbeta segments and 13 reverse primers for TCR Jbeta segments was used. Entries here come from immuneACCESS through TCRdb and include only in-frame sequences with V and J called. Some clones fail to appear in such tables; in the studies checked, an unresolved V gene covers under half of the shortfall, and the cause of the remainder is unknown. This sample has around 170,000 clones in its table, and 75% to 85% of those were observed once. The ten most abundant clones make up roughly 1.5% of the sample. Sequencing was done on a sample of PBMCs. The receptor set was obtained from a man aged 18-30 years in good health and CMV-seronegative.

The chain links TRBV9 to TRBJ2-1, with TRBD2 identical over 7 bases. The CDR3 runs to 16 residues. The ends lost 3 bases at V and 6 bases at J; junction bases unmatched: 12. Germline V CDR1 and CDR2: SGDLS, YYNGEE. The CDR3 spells CASSATAGVSGNEQFF. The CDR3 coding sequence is TGTGCCAGCAGCGCCACCGCGGGAGTCAGCGGCAATGAGCAGTTCTTC. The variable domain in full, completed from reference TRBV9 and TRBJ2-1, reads DSGVTQTPKHLITATGQRVTLRCSPRSGDLSVYWYQQSLDQGLQFLIQYYNGEERAKGNILERFSAQQFPDLHSELNLSSLELGDSALYFCASSATAGVSGNEQFFGPGTRLTVL.

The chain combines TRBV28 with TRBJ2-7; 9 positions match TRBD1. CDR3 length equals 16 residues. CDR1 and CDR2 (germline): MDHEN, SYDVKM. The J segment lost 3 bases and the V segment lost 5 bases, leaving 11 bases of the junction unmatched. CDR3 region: CASSGPGQGLYYEQYF. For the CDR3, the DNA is TGTGCCAGCAGTGGACCCGGACAGGGGCTATACTACGAGCAGTACTTC.

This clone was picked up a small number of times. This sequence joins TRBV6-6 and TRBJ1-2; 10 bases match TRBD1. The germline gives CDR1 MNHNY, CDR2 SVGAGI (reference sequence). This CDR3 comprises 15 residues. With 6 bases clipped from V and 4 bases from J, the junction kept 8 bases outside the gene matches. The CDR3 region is CASSTPGQGTYGYTF. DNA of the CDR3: TGTGCCAGCAGCACCCCGGGACAGGGGACCTATGGCTACACCTTC.

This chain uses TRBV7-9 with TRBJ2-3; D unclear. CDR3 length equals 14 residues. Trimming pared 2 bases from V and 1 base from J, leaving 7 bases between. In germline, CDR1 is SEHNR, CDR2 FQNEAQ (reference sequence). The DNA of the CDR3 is TGTGCCAGCAGCTTATTCCCCGGCACAGATACGCAGTATTTT. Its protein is CASSLFPGTDTQYF.

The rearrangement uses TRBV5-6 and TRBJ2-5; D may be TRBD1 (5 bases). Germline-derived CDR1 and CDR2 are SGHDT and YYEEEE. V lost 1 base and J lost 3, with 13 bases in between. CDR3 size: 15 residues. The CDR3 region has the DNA TGTGCCAGCAGCTTGTTACCCAGACAGAAAGAGACCCAGTACTTC. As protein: CASSLLPRQKETQYF.

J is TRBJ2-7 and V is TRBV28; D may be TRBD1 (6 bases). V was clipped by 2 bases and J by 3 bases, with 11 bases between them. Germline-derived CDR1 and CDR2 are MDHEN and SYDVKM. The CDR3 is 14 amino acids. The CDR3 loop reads CASSLTGSSYEQYF. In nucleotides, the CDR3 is TGTGCCAGCAGTTTAACAGGGTCAAGCTACGAGCAGTACTTC. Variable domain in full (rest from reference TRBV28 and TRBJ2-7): DVKVTQSSRYLVKRTGEKVFLECVQDMDHENMFWYRQDPGLGLRLIYFSYDVKMKEKGDIPEGYSVSREKKERFSLILESASTNQTSMYLCASSLTGSSYEQYFGPGTRLTVT.

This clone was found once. CDR3 protein: CSAAPRGLTETQYF. The DNA for the CDR3 is TGCAGCGCCGCCCCGAGGGGGCTTACTGAGACCCAGTACTTC. The rearrangement joins TRBV29-1 to TRBJ2-5; 7 nucleotides align to TRBD1. CDR3 length equals 14 residues. Per germline, CDR1 SQVTM and CDR2 ANQGSEA. Trimming at V came to 7 bases and at J to 5 bases, leaving 13 bases not matched to a gene.

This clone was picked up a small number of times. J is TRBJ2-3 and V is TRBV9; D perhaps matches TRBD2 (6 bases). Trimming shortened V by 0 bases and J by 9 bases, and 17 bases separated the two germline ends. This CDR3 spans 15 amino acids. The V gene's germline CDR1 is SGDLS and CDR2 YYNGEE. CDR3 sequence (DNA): TGTGCCAGCAGCGTAGATGTCCGGGGGACGGAAACGCAGTATTTT. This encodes CASSVDVRGTETQYF.

In DNA, the CDR3 is TGTGCCAGCAGCCCGGGGTCGGGGTCCAATCAGCCCCAGCATTTT. Its translation: CASSPGSGSNQPQHF. J is TRBJ1-5 and V is TRBV5-6, with D hard to call. V dropped 4 bases and J dropped 3 bases, with 14 bases sitting between them. Germline CDR1 is SGHDT and CDR2 is YYEEEE. CDR3 length: 15 residues.

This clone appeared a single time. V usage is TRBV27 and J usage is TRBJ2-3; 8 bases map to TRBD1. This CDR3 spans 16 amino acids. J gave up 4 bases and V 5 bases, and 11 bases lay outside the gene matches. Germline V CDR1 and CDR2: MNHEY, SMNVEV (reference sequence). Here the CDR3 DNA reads TGTGCCAGCAGTCCGTCTCAGGGGGCGCGCGCAGATACGCAGTATTTT. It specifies CASSPSQGARADTQYF.

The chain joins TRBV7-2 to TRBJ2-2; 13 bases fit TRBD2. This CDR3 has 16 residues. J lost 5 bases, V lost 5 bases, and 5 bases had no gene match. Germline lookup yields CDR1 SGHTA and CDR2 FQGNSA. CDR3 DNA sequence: TGTGCCAGCAGCGTGGGACTAGCGGGAAAGACCGGGGAGCTGTTTTTT. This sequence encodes CASSVGLAGKTGELFF.